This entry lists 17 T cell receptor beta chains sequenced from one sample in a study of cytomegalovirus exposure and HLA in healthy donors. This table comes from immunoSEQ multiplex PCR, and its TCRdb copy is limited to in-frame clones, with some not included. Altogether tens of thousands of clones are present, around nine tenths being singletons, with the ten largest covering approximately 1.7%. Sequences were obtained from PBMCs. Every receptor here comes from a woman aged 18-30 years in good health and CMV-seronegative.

This CDR3 is CASSRAYPLEQYF. The DNA of the CDR3 is TGTGCCAGTAGTAGGGCTTATCCCCTCGAGCAGTACTTC. The chain employs TRBV19 and TRBJ2-7; no definite D call. The CDR3 is 13 residues long. Trimming stripped 4 bases from V and 6 bases from J, with 13 bases between. The germline V gene has CDR1 LNHDA and CDR2 SQIVND (reference sequence).

The CDR3 loop is CASKRLAGAATDTQYF. Written as DNA, the CDR3 is TGTGCCAGCAAGCGACTAGCGGGCGCTGCAACAGATACGCAGTATTTT. J is TRBJ2-3 and V is TRBV2; 10 bases are a match to TRBD2. This CDR3 is 16 amino acids long. Per germline, CDR1 SNHLY and CDR2 FYNNEI. The J segment lost 3 bases and the V segment lost 7 bases, leaving 10 bases of the junction unmatched. The entire variable domain, with the rest obtained from reference TRBV2 and TRBJ2-3, is as follows: EPEVTQTPSHQVTQMGQEVILRCVPISNHLYFYWYRQILGQKVEFLVSFYNNEISEKSEIFDDQFSVERPDGSNFTLKIRSTKLEDSAMYFCASKRLAGAATDTQYFGPGTRLTVL.

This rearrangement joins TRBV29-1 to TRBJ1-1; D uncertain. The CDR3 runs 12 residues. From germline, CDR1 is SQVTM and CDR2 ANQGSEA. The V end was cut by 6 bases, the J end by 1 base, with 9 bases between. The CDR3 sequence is CSVGSTNTEAFF. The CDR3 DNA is TGCAGCGTCGGGTCGACGAACACTGAAGCTTTCTTT. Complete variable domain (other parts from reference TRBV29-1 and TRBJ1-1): SAVISQKPSRDICQRGTSLTIQCQVDSQVTMMFWYRQQPGQSLTLIATANQGSEATYESGFVIDKFPISRPNLTFSTLTVSNMSPEDSSIYLCSVGSTNTEAFFGQGTRLTVV.

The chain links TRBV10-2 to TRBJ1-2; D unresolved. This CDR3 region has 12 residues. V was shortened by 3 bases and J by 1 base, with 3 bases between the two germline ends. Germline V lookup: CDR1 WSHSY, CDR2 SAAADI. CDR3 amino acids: CASSDSNYGYTF. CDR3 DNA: TGCGCCAGCAGTGACAGTAACTATGGCTACACCTTC.

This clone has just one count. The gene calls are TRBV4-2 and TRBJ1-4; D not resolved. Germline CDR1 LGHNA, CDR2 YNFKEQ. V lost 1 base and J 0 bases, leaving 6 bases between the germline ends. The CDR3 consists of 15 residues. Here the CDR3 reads CASSQVRATNEKLFF. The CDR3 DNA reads TGTGCCAGCAGCCAAGTCCGGGCAACTAATGAAAAACTGTTTTTT.

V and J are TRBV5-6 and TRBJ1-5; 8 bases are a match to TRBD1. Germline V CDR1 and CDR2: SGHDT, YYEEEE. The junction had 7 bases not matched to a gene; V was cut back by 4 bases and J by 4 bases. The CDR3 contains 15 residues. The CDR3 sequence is CASSAGTGKNQPQHF. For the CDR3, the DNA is TGTGCCAGCAGCGCCGGGACAGGAAAAAATCAGCCCCAGCATTTT.

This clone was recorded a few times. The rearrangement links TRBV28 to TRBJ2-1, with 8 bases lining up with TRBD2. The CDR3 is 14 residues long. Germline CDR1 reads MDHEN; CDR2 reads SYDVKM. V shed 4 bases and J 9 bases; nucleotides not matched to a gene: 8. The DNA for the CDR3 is TGTGCCAGCAGTTGGAGCGGGGGTGGTAGTGAGCAGTTCTTC. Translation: CASSWSGGGSEQFF.

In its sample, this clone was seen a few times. CDR3 region: CASSKVMKRSYSNQPQHF. The CDR3 coding sequence is TGTGCCAGCAGCAAAGTAATGAAAAGGAGTTATAGCAATCAGCCCCAGCATTTT. The rearrangement links TRBV21-1 to TRBJ1-5. TRBV21-1 is described as a pseudogene. The CDR3 runs 18 residues.

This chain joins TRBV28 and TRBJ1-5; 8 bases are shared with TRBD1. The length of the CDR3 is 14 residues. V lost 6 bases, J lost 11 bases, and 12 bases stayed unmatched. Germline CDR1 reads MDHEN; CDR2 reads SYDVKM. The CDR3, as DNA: TGTGCCAGCAGAGATGGACAGGGTCAAAAAGCCCAGCATTTT. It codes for CASRDGQGQKAQHF.

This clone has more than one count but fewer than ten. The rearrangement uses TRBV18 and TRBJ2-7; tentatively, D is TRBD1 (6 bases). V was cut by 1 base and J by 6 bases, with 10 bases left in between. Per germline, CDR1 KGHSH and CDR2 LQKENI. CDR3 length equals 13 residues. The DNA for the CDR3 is TGTGCCAGCTCACCACTAGAAGGGGGCGAGCAGTACTTC. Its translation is CASSPLEGGEQYF.

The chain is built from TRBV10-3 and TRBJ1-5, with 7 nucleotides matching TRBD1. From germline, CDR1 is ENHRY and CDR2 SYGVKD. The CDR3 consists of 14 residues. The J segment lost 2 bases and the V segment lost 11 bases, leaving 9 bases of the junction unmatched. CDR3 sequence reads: CASKPDRGNQPQHF. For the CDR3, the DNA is TGTGCCTCAAAACCTGACAGGGGCAATCAGCCCCAGCATTTT.

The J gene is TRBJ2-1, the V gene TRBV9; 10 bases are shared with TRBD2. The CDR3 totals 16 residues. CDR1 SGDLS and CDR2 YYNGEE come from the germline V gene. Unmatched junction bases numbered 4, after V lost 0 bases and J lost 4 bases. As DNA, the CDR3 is TGTGCCAGCAGCGTAGGAGGAGCGGGAGGGTACAATGAGCAGTTCTTC. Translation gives CASSVGGAGGYNEQFF.

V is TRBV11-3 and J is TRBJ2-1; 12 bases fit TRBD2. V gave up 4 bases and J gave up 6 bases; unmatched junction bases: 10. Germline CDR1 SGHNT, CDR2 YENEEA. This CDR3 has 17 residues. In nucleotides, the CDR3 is TGTGCCAGCAGCTCCAGGGGGCTAGCGGGGGGGATCAATGAGCAGTTCTTC. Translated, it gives CASSSRGLAGGINEQFF.

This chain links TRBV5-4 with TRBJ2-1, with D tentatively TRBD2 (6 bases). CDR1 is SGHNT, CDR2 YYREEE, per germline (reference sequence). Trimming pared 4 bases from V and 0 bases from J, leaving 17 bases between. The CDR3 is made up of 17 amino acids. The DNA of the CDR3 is TGTGCCAGCAGCCAACCGGGAGTCCCGAGCTCCTACAATGAGCAGTTCTTC. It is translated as CASSQPGVPSSYNEQFF.

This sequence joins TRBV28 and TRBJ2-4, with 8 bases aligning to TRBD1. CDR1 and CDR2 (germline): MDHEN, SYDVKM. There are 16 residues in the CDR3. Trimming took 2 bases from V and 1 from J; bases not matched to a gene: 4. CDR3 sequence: CASSLGTGLAKNIQYF. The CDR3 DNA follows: TGTGCCAGCAGTTTAGGGACAGGTTTGGCCAAAAACATTCAGTACTTC.

CDR3 sequence reads: CASSLDGARASYEQYF. In DNA form, the CDR3 reads TGTGCCAGCAGCTTAGATGGGGCCAGGGCCTCCTACGAGCAGTACTTC. The chain carries TRBV7-8 and TRBJ2-7, with a tentative D call TRBD1 (5 bases). V was pared by 1 base and J by 0 bases, with 13 bases between. The CDR3 covers 16 residues. The V gene's germline CDR1 is SGHVS and CDR2 FQNEAQ. Using reference TRBV7-8 and TRBJ2-7 for the parts outside the CDR3, the full variable domain is GAGVSQSPRYKVAKRGQDVALRCDPISGHVSLFWYQQALGQGPEFLTYFQNEAQLDKSGLPSDRFFAERPEGSVSTLKIQRTQQEDSAVYLCASSLDGARASYEQYFGPGTRLTVT.

In DNA, the CDR3 is TGCGCCAGCAGCCCGCCGGGACACGAGAACACCGGGGAGCTGTTTTTT. Translated, it gives CASSPPGHENTGELFF. The gene calls are TRBV5-1 and TRBJ2-2, with D perhaps matching TRBD1 (6 bases). This CDR3 is 16 amino acids long. Between the trimmed V and J ends, which lost 4 bases and 1 base, there was a span of 14 bases. Germline assignment: CDR1 SGHRS and CDR2 YFSETQ.